This entry is about one T cell receptor (beta chain). The sample belongs to a study of OX40 agonist ivuxolimab in advanced cancers. Patients who had autoimmune disease history or got systemic immunosuppression were left out. This CDR3 comprises 15 residues. V was clipped by 6 bases and J by 5 bases; unmatched bases: 10. CDR1 is MNHEY and CDR2 is SVGAGI in the germline V gene. Here immunoSEQ multiplex PCR was the method, and the copy in TCRdb shows in-frame clones only, minus some. The sample records 75,000 to 85,000 clones, roughly 87% being singletons. The gene calls are TRBV6-5 and TRBJ2-1; 7 bases are shared with TRBD2. This TCR came from an adult with an advanced solid tumor such as melanoma, head and neck, liver or kidney cancer. Material: CD4+ or CD8+ T cells sorted from blood, obtained in a trial of the OX40 agonist ivuxolimab. CDR3 loop: CASRRSSSGNNEQFF. The CDR3, as DNA: TGTGCCAGCAGACGGTCATCTAGCGGTAACAATGAGCAGTTCTTC.